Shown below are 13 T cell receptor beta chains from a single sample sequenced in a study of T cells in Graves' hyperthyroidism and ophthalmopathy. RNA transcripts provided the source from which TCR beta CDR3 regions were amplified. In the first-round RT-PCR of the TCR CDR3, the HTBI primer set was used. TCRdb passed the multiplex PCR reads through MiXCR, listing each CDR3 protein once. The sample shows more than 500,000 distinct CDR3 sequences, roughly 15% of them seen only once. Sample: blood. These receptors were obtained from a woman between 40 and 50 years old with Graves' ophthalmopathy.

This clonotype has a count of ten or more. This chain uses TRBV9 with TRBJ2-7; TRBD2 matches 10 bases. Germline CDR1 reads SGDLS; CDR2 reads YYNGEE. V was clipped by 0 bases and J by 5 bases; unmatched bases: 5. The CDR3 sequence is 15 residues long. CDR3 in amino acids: CASSVVGLAGDEQYF. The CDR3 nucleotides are TGTGCCAGCAGCGTAGTAGGCCTAGCGGGAGACGAGCAGTACTTC.

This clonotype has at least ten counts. This chain's CDR3 is CASSINLQETQYF. CDR3 bases: TGTGCCAGTAGTATAAACCTCCAAGAGACCCAGTACTTC. The genes are TRBV19 and TRBJ2-5; D unclear. The CDR3 covers 13 residues. From germline, CDR1 is LNHDA and CDR2 SQIVND (reference sequence). V was cut by 2 bases and J by 1 base, with 5 bases left in between.

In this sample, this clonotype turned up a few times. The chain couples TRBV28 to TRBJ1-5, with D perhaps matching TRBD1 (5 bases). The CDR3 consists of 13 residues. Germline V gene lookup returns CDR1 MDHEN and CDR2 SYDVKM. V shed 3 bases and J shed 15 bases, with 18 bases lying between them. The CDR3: CASSFPRGPPGHF. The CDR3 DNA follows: TGTGCCAGCAGTTTTCCCCGGGGACCCCCTGGGCATTTT.

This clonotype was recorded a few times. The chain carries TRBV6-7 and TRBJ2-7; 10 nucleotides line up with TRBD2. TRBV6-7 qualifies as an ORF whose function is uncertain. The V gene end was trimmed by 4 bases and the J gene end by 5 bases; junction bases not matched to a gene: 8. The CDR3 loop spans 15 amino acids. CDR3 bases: TGTGCCAGCAGTTTCCTAGCGGGAGCACCCCACGAGCAGTACTTC. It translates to CASSFLAGAPHEQYF.

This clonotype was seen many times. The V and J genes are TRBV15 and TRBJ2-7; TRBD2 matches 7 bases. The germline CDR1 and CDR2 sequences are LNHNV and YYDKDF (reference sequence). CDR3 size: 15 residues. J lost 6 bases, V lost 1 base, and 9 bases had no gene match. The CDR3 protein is CATSRGGGNKPEQYF. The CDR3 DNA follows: TGTGCCACCAGCAGAGGGGGAGGGAATAAGCCCGAGCAGTACTTC.

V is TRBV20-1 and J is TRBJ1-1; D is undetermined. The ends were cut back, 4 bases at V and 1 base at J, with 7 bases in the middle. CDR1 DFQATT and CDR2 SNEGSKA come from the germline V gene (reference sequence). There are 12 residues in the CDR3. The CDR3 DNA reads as TGCAGTGCTACAACAGAGAACACTGAAGCTTTCTTT. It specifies CSATTENTEAFF.

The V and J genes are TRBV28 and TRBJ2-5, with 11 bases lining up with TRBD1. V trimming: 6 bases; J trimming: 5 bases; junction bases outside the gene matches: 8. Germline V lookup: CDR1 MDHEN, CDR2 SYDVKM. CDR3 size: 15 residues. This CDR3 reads CASSSGTGGWETQYF. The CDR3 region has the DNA TGTGCCAGCAGCTCAGGGACAGGGGGGTGGGAGACCCAGTACTTC.

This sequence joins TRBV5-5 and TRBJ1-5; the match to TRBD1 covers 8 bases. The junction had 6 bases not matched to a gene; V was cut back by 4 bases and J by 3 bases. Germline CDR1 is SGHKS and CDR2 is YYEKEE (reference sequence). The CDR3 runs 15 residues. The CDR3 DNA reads TGTGCCAGCAGCCTTGAGGACAGGGCCAATCAGCCCCAGCATTTT. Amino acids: CASSLEDRANQPQHF.

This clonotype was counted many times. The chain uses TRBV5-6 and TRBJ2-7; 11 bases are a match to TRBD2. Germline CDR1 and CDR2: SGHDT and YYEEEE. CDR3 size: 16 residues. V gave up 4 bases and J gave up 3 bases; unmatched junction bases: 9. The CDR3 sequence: CASSRGTSGTYYEQYF. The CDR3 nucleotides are TGTGCCAGCAGCCGAGGGACTAGCGGAACTTACTACGAGCAGTACTTC.

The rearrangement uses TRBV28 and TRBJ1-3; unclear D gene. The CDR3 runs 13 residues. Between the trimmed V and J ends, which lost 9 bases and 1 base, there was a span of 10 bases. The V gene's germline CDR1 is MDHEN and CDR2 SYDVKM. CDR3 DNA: TGTGCCAGTCCCAGCTCATCTGGAAACACCATATATTTT. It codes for CASPSSSGNTIYF.

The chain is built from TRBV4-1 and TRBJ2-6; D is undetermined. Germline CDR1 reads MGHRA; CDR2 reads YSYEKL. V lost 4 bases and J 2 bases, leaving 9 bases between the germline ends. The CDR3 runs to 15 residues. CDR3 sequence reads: CASSPTAAGANVLTF. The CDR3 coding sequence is TGCGCCAGCAGCCCTACGGCTGCTGGGGCCAACGTCCTGACTTTC.

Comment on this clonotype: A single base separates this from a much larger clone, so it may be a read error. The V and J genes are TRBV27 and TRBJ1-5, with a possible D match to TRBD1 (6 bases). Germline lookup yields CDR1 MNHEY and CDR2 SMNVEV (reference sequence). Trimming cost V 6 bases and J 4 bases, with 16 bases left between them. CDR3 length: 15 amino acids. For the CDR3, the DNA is TGTGCCAGCAGGGACATCGGACAGCCAAATCAGCCCCAGCATTTT. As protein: CASRDIGQPNQPQHF.

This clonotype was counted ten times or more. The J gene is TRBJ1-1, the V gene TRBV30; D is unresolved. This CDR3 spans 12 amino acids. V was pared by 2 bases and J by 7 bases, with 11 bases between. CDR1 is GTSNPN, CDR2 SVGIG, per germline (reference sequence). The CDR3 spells CAWSNYQSEAFF. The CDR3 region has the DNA TGTGCCTGGAGTAATTATCAGAGTGAAGCTTTCTTT.